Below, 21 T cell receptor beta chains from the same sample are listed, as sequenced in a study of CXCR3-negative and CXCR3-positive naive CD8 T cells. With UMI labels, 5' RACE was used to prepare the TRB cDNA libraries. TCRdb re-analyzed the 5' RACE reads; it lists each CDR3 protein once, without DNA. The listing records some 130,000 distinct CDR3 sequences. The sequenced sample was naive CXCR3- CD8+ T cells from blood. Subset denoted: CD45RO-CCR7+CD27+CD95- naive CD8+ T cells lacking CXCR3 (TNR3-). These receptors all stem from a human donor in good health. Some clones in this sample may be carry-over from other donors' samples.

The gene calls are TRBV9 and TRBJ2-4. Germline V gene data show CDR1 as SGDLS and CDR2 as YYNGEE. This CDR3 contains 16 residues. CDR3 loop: CASSVGISAAKNIQYF.

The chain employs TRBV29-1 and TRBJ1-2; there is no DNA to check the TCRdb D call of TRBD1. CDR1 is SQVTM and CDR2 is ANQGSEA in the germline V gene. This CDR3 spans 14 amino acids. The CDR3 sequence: CSARTGFPLSGYTF.

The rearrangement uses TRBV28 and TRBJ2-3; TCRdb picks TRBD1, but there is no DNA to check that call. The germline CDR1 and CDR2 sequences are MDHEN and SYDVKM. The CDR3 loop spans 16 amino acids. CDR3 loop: CASTPRTGGKTDTQYF.

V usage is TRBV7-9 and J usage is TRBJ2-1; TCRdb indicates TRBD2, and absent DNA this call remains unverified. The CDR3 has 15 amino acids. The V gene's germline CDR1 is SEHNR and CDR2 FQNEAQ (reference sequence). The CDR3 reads CASRVIGTSYNEQFF. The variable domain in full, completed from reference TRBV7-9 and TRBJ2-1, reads DTGVSQNPRHKITKRGQNVTFRCDPISEHNRLYWYRQTLGQGPEFLTYFQNEAQLEKSRLLSDRFSAERPKGSFSTLEIQRTEQGDSAMYLCASRVIGTSYNEQFFGPGTRLTVL.

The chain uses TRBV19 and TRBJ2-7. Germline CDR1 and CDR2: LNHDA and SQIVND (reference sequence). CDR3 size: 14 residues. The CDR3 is CASSKETKTYEQYF.

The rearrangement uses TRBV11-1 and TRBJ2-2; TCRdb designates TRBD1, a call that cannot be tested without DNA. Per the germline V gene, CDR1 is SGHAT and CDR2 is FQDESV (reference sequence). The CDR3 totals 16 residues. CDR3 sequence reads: CASSFKFQGGTGELFF. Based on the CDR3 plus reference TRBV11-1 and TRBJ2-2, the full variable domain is EAEVAQSPRYKITEKSQAVAFWCDPISGHATLYWYRQILGQGPELLVQFQDESVVDDSQLPKDRFSAERLKGVDSTLKIQPAELGDSAMYLCASSFKFQGGTGELFFGEGSRLTVL.

CDR3: CASSQRLDSSTDTQYF. The rearrangement links TRBV7-9 to TRBJ2-3. Germline V CDR1 and CDR2: SEHNR, FQNEAQ (reference sequence). There are 16 residues in the CDR3.

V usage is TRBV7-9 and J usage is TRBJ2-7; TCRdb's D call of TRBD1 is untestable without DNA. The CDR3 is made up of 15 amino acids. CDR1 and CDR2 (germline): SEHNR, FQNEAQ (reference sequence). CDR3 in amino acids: CASSPPGRGDYEQYF. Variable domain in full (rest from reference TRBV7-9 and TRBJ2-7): DTGVSQNPRHKITKRGQNVTFRCDPISEHNRLYWYRQTLGQGPEFLTYFQNEAQLEKSRLLSDRFSAERPKGSFSTLEIQRTEQGDSAMYLCASSPPGRGDYEQYFGPGTRLTVT.

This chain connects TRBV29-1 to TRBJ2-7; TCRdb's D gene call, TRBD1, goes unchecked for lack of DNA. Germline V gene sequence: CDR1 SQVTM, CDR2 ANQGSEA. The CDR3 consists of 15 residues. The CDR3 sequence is CSVELADRGAYEQYF.

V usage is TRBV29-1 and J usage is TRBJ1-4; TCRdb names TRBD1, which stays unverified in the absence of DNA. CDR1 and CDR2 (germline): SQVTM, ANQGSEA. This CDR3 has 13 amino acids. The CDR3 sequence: CSAGTGLGEKLFF.

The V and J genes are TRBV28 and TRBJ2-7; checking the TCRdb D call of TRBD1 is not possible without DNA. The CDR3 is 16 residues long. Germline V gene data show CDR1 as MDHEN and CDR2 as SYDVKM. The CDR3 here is CASTPLTGWGSYEQYF.

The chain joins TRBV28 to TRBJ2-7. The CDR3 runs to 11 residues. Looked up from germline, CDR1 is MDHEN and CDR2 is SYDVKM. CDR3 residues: CASRRTYEQYF. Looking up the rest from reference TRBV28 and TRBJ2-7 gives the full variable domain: DVKVTQSSRYLVKRTGEKVFLECVQDMDHENMFWYRQDPGLGLRLIYFSYDVKMKEKGDIPEGYSVSREKKERFSLILESASTNQTSMYLCASRRTYEQYFGPGTRLTVT.

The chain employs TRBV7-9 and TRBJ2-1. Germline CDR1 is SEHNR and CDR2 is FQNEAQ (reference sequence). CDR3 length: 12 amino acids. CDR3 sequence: CASSLSTWEQFF.

The CDR3 reads CSAAPGQVSYGYTF. The gene calls are TRBV20-1 and TRBJ1-2; TCRdb's assignment of TRBD1 cannot be checked, as there is no DNA. This CDR3 spans 14 amino acids. Germline CDR1 and CDR2: DFQATT and SNEGSKA (reference sequence).

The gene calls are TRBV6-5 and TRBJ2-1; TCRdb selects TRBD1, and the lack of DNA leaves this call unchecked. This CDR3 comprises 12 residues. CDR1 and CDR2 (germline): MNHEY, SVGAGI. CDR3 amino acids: CAAGVSYNEQFF.

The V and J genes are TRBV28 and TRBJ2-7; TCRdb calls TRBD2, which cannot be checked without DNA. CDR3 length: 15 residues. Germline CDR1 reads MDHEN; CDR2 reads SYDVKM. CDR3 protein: CASSTVLREGNEQYF.

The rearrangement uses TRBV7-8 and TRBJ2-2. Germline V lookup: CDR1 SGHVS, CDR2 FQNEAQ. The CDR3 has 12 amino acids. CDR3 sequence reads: CASSFGEGELFF. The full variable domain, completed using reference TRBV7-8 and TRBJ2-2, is GAGVSQSPRYKVAKRGQDVALRCDPISGHVSLFWYQQALGQGPEFLTYFQNEAQLDKSGLPSDRFFAERPEGSVSTLKIQRTQQEDSAVYLCASSFGEGELFFGEGSRLTVL.

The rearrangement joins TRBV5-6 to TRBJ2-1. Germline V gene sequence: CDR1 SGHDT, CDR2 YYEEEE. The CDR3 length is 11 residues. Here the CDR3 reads CASNTLGGQFF.

The CDR3 reads CASSPSGHSGNTIYF. The chain links TRBV4-3 to TRBJ1-3; the TCRdb D gene call, TRBD1, has no DNA to confirm it. The CDR3 contains 15 residues. Germline V gene lookup returns CDR1 LGHNA and CDR2 YSLEER.

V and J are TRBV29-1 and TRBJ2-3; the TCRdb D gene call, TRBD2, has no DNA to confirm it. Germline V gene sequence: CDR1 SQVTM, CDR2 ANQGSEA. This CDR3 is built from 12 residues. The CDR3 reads CSVDREADTQYF.

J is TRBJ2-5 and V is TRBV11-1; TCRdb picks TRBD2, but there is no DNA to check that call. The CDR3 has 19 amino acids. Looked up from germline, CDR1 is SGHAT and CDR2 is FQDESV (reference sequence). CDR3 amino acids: CASSHLWIEAGASLETQYF. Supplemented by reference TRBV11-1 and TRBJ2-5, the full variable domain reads EAEVAQSPRYKITEKSQAVAFWCDPISGHATLYWYRQILGQGPELLVQFQDESVVDDSQLPKDRFSAERLKGVDSTLKIQPAELGDSAMYLCASSHLWIEAGASLETQYFGPGTRLLVL.